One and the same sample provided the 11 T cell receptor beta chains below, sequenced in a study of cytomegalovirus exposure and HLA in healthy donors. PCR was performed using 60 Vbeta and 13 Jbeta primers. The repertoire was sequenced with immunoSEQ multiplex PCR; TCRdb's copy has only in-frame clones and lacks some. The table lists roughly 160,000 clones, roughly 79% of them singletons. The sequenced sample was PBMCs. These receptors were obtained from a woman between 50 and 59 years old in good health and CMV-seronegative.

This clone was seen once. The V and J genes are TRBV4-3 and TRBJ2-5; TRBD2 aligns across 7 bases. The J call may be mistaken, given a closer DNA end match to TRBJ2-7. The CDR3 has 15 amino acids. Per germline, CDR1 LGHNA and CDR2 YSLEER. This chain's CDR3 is CASSQGAGAVYEQYF. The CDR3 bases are TGCGCCAGCAGCCAAGGGGCGGGAGCGGTCTACGAGCAGTACTTC.

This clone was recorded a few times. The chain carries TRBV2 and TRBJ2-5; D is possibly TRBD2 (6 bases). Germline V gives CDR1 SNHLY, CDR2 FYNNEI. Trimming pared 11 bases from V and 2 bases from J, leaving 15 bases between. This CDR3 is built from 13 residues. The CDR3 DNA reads TGTGCCGGCCGGCGTGGGACTCAAGAGACCCAGTACTTC. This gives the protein CAGRRGTQETQYF. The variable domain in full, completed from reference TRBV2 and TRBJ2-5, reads EPEVTQTPSHQVTQMGQEVILRCVPISNHLYFYWYRQILGQKVEFLVSFYNNEISEKSEIFDDQFSVERPDGSNFTLKIRSTKLEDSAMYFCAGRRGTQETQYFGPGTRLLVL.

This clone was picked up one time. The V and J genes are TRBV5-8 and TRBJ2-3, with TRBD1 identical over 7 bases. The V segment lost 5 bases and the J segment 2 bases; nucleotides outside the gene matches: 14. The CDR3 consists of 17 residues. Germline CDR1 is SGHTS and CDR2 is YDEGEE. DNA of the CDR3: TGTGCCAGCAGACATAACCCCGGGGACAGCTCCACAGATACGCAGTATTTT. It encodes CASRHNPGDSSTDTQYF. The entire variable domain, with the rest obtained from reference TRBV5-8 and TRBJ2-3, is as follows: EAGVTQSPTHLIKTRGQQATLRCSPISGHTSVYWYQQALGLGLQFLLWYDEGEERNRGNFPPRFSGRQFPNYSSELNVNALELEDSALYLCASRHNPGDSSTDTQYFGPGTRLTVL.

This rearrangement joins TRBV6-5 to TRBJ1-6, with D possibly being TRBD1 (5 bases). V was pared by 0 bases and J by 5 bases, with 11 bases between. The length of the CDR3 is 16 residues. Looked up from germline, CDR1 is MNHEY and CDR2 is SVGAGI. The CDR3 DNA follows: TGTGCCAGCAGTTACTCCCCAGGGACTGATAATTCACCCCTCCACTTT. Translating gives CASSYSPGTDNSPLHF.

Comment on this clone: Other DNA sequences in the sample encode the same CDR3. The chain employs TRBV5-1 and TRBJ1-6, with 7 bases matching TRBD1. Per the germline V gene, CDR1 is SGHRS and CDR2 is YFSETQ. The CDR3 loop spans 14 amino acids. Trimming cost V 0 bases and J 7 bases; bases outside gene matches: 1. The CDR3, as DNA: TGCGCCAGCAGCTTGGGACAGGGCAATTCACCCCTCCACTTT. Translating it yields CASSLGQGNSPLHF.

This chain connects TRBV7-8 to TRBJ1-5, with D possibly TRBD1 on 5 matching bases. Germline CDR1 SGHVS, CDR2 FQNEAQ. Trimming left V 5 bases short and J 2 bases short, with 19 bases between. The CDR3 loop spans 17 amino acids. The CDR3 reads CASSLTSMRGGNQPQHF. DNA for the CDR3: TGTGCCAGCAGCCTTACATCAATGCGGGGGGGCAATCAGCCCCAGCATTTT.

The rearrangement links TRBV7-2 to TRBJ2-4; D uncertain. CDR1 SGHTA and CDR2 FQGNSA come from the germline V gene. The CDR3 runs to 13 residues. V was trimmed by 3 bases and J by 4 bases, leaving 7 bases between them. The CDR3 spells CASSLSGKNIQYF. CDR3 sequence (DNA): TGTGCCAGCAGCTTGTCGGGTAAAAACATTCAGTACTTC.

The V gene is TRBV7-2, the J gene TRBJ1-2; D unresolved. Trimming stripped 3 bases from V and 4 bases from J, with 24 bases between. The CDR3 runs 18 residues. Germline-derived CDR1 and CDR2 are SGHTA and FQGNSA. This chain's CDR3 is CASSLTLGLPAGSYGYTF. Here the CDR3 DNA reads TGTGCCAGCAGCTTGACCCTGGGTCTCCCCGCTGGGAGCTATGGCTACACCTTC.

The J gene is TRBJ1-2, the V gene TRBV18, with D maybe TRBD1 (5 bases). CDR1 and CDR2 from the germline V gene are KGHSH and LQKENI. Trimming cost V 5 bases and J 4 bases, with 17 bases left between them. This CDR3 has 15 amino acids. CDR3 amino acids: CASSDRQTDSYGYTF. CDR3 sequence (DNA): TGTGCCAGCTCAGATAGACAGACAGATAGCTATGGCTACACCTTC.

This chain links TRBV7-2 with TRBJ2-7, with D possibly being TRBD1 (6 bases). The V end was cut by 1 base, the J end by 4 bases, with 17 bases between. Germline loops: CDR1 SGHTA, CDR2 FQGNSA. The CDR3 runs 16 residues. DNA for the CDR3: TGTGCCAGCAGCTTAGTAGCAGGGGTCCCTATTTACGAGCAGTACTTC. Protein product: CASSLVAGVPIYEQYF. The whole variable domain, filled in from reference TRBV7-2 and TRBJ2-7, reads GAGVSQSPSNKVTEKGKDVELRCDPISGHTALYWYRQSLGQGLEFLIYFQGNSAPDKSGLPSDRFSAERTGGSVSTLTIQRTQQEDSAVYLCASSLVAGVPIYEQYFGPGTRLTVT.

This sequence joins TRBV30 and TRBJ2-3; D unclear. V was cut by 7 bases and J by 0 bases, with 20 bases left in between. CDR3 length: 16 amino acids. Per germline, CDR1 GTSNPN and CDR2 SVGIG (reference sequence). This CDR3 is CASQSVARPSTDTQYF. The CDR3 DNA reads TGTGCCTCCCAAAGTGTCGCGCGCCCTAGCACAGATACGCAGTATTTT.